The sequence of this TCR beta chain was determined in a study of blood T cell repertoires in COVID-19. Overall study context: Whether acute or convalescent, the COVID-19 samples came from the United States, Italy and Spain.

CDR3 length: 15 residues. In germline, CDR1 is MNHEY, CDR2 SVGEGT. The ends lost 6 bases at V and 9 bases at J; junction bases unmatched: 11. Authors' methods: The authors estimated nucleated cell counts from reference gene primer amplification. The method was immunoSEQ multiplex PCR; TCRdb's version includes in-frame clones alone and lacks a portion of them. That table supplies the V and J calls and clone size; D and trimming were determined from the DNA. The sample shows some 210,000 clones, over 70% of them seen only once. The chain is built from TRBV6-2 or TRBV6-3 and TRBJ2-1; 10 bases are a match to TRBD2. The sequence was collected from a man aged 50-60 years with active or convalescent COVID-19. The sample was peripheral blood. CDR3 amino acids: CASSRERGGRSEQFF. CDR3 nucleotides: TGTGCCAGCAGCCGCGAGCGGGGGGGGAGATCTGAGCAGTTCTTC.